One and the same sample provided the 23 T cell receptor beta chains below, sequenced in a study of cytomegalovirus exposure and HLA in healthy donors (dated by TCRdb to about 2017). Library preparation used the immunoSEQ multiplex PCR assay. The multiplex PCR relied on a mix of 60 forward primers for TCR Vbeta segments and 13 reverse primers for TCR Jbeta segments. The clones in this table, taken by TCRdb from immuneACCESS, are in-frame only. Not every clone is retained; where verified, under half of the shortfall comes from an unresolved V gene, and the cause of the rest is unknown. For this sample there are 150,000 or so clones; approximately 78% appear just once. Of the sample, around 3% is held by the ten largest clones. Sequencing input: PBMCs. The receptor set was obtained from a man between 35 and 55 years old in good health and CMV-seropositive.

Only one count was recorded for this clone. This chain connects TRBV18 to TRBJ2-7, with TRBD2 matching 13 bases. This CDR3 is built from 16 residues. The J segment lost 4 bases and the V segment lost 3 bases, leaving 6 bases of the junction unmatched. Per the germline V gene, CDR1 is KGHSH and CDR2 is LQKENI. The CDR3 loop is CASSPRGTSGNYEQYF. The CDR3 DNA reads TGTGCCAGCTCACCGCGCGGGACTAGCGGGAATTACGAGCAGTACTTC.

The chain links TRBV9 to TRBJ2-3; D unresolved. V shed 1 base and J shed 0 bases, with 6 bases lying between them. CDR1 and CDR2 from the germline V gene are SGDLS and YYNGEE. The CDR3 covers 14 residues. In nucleotides, the CDR3 is TGTGCCAGCAGCGTAATCCCTAGCACAGATACGCAGTATTTT. It is translated as CASSVIPSTDTQYF.

The V call is TRBV6-5, the J call TRBJ1-1; weak D call: TRBD1 (6 bases). The CDR3 covers 15 residues. Between the trimmed V and J ends, which lost 2 bases and 1 base, there was a span of 11 bases. Germline CDR1 MNHEY, CDR2 SVGAGI. The CDR3, as DNA: TGTGCCAGCAGTTACACAGGGTCCGCGAACACTGAAGCTTTCTTT. It specifies CASSYTGSANTEAFF.

The chain has TRBV5-1 and TRBJ1-6, with TRBD1 identical over 9 bases. Germline V gives CDR1 SGHRS, CDR2 YFSETQ. The CDR3 sequence is 14 residues long. The ends lost 3 bases at V and 10 bases at J; junction bases unmatched: 5. The CDR3 sequence is CASSSRTGVSPLHF. The CDR3 DNA sequence: TGCGCCAGCAGCTCTCGGACAGGGGTCTCACCCCTCCACTTT.

The V gene is TRBV6-1, the J gene TRBJ1-2; TRBD1 matches 10 bases. V shed 0 bases, J shed 8 bases, and the junction held 6 bases outside the gene matches. From germline, CDR1 is MNHNS and CDR2 SASEGT. There are 15 residues in the CDR3. This chain's CDR3 is CASSEALDRGNGYTF. CDR3 DNA: TGTGCCAGCAGTGAAGCTTTGGACAGGGGGAACGGCTACACCTTC.

The gene calls are TRBV6-1 and TRBJ2-1, with D tentatively TRBD1 (5 bases). Trimming cost V 2 bases and J 1 base, with 9 bases left between them. The CDR3 has 15 amino acids. Germline CDR1 and CDR2: MNHNS and SASEGT. CDR3 residues: CASSEQGGSYNEQFF. The CDR3 DNA follows: TGTGCCAGCAGTGAACAGGGTGGGTCCTACAATGAGCAGTTCTTC.

The CDR3 sequence: CASRAGQGFQPQHF. DNA for the CDR3: TGTGCCAGCAGAGCGGGACAGGGTTTTCAGCCCCAGCATTTT. The chain uses TRBV6-1 and TRBJ1-5; TRBD1 agrees at 9 bases. Per germline, CDR1 MNHNS and CDR2 SASEGT. The V gene end was trimmed by 6 bases and the J gene end by 6 bases; junction bases not matched to a gene: 6. The length of the CDR3 is 14 residues.

The chain recombines TRBV18 with TRBJ2-7, with a weak D call TRBD2 (6 bases). CDR1 and CDR2 (germline): KGHSH, LQKENI. Trimming took 3 bases from V and 2 from J, leaving 8 bases between them. The CDR3 sequence is 13 residues long. CDR3 nucleotides: TGTGCCAGCTCACCTCCGGGGGCCTACGAGCAGTACTTC. Protein: CASSPPGAYEQYF. Using reference TRBV18 and TRBJ2-7 for the parts outside the CDR3, the full variable domain is NAGVMQNPRHLVRRRGQEARLRCSPMKGHSHVYWYRQLPEEGLKFMVYLQKENIIDESGMPKERFSAEFPKEGPSILRIQQVVRGDSAAYFCASSPPGAYEQYFGPGTRLTVT.

This chain links TRBV5-1 with TRBJ2-1; 8 bases map to TRBD2. Germline loops: CDR1 SGHRS, CDR2 YFSETQ. The CDR3 extends over 16 amino acids. With V trimmed by 2 bases and J by 7 bases, 11 bases remained unmatched. The CDR3 reads CASSFLGREVGNEQFF. Written as DNA, the CDR3 is TGCGCCAGCAGCTTTTTAGGGCGGGAGGTCGGAAATGAGCAGTTCTTC.

This rearrangement joins TRBV29-1 to TRBJ2-7; 9 nucleotides line up with TRBD1. V trimming: 7 bases; J trimming: 0 bases; junction bases outside the gene matches: 7. The CDR3 contains 14 residues. CDR1 and CDR2 from the germline V gene are SQVTM and ANQGSEA. CDR3 region: CSATGTGSSYEQYF. The CDR3 nucleotides read TGCAGCGCCACCGGGACAGGGAGCTCCTACGAGCAGTACTTC.

This clone was counted a few times. The chain links TRBV6-5 to TRBJ2-2; D is perhaps TRBD2 (6 bases). Germline CDR1 and CDR2: MNHEY and SVGAGI. V gave up 4 bases and J gave up 2 bases, with 14 bases separating them. CDR3 length equals 16 residues. The CDR3 DNA reads TGTGCCAGCAGTTTCCAGGCGCGGGGTAACACCGGGGAGCTGTTTTTT. It translates to CASSFQARGNTGELFF.

The chain has TRBV28 and TRBJ1-4; D is ambiguous. The CDR3 is 14 residues long. From germline, CDR1 is MDHEN and CDR2 SYDVKM. V was shortened by 5 bases and J by 7 bases, with 14 bases between the two germline ends. The CDR3 sequence: CASSPPGRGEKLFF. CDR3 coding DNA: TGTGCCAGCAGTCCCCCCGGTCGCGGTGAAAAACTGTTTTTT.

This sequence joins TRBV27 and TRBJ1-5; the D gene is possibly TRBD1 (6 bases). V shed 5 bases and J shed 5 bases, with 19 bases lying between them. This CDR3 region has 16 residues. The germline gives CDR1 MNHEY, CDR2 SMNVEV (reference sequence). CDR3 residues: CASSLRGGQSDQPQHF. In DNA, the CDR3 is TGTGCCAGCAGTCTTAGGGGGGGGCAATCGGATCAGCCCCAGCATTTT.

The table lists this clone with a few counts. This chain connects TRBV19 to TRBJ2-7; no firm D call. The CDR3 spans 15 residues. Germline CDR1 LNHDA, CDR2 SQIVND (reference sequence). Trimming cost V 5 bases and J 0 bases, with 14 bases left between them. This CDR3 is CASSPSPLSSYEQYF. The CDR3 nucleotides are TGTGCCAGTAGTCCGAGCCCTCTGAGCTCCTACGAGCAGTACTTC.

The chain recombines TRBV5-4 with TRBJ2-7, with TRBD1 matching 10 bases. The ends lost 6 bases at V and 3 bases at J; junction bases unmatched: 3. Germline V gives CDR1 SGHNT, CDR2 YYREEE (reference sequence). This CDR3 region has 13 residues. In DNA, the CDR3 is TGTGCCAGCACAGGACAGGGGGACTACGAGCAGTACTTC. It codes for CASTGQGDYEQYF. Full variable domain (missing parts from reference TRBV5-4 and TRBJ2-7): ETGVTQSPTHLIKTRGQQVTLRCSSQSGHNTVSWYQQALGQGPQFIFQYYREEENGRGNFPPRFSGLQFPNYSSELNVNALELDDSALYLCASTGQGDYEQYFGPGTRLTVT.

The chain has TRBV9 and TRBJ2-1; D remains ambiguous. Looked up from germline, CDR1 is SGDLS and CDR2 is YYNGEE. V was pared by 3 bases and J by 0 bases, with 10 bases between. The CDR3 sequence is 15 residues long. CDR3: CASSAKEISYNEQFF. Written as DNA, the CDR3 is TGTGCCAGCAGCGCAAAAGAGATCTCCTACAATGAGCAGTTCTTC.

The chain carries TRBV29-1 and TRBJ2-1; TRBD2 matches at 7 bases. The CDR3 contains 12 residues. Germline V gene data show CDR1 as SQVTM and CDR2 as ANQGSEA. After removal of 8 bases from V and 0 bases from J, the junction contained 1 base not matched to a gene. CDR3 in DNA: TGCAGCTCGGGGGGCTCCTACAATGAGCAGTTCTTC. Translating it yields CSSGGSYNEQFF.

This clone was detected a few times. The CDR3 region has the DNA TGTGCCAGCAGCTTAGTCGGGCCACTAACTAGAACCGGGGAGCTGTTTTTT. Amino acid sequence: CASSLVGPLTRTGELFF. The V gene is TRBV7-7, the J gene TRBJ2-2; perhaps TRBD2 as D (5 bases). Germline V gene data show CDR1 as SSHAT and CDR2 as FNYEAQ (reference sequence). V lost 1 base and J lost 5, with 17 bases in between. The CDR3 extends over 17 amino acids.

V and J are TRBV29-1 and TRBJ2-4, with a tentative D call TRBD2 (5 bases). CDR1 and CDR2 from the germline V gene are SQVTM and ANQGSEA. The CDR3 runs to 16 residues. V lost 3 bases and J 0 bases, leaving 15 bases between the germline ends. The CDR3 here is CSVEWTDALAKNIQYF. CDR3 nucleotide sequence: TGCAGCGTTGAGTGGACTGATGCGCTAGCCAAAAACATTCAGTACTTC.

The chain employs TRBV28 and TRBJ2-6, with 7 bases lining up with TRBD1. Germline CDR1 and CDR2: MDHEN and SYDVKM. The V segment lost 6 bases and the J segment 0 bases; nucleotides outside the gene matches: 11. This CDR3 has 18 residues. CDR3 in DNA: TGTGCCAGCAGGGCAACGGGACAGTTCTTCTCTGGGGCCAACGTCCTGACTTTC. It specifies CASRATGQFFSGANVLTF.

The rearrangement joins TRBV5-8 to TRBJ1-4, with a weak D call TRBD1 (5 bases). The CDR3 runs to 14 residues. CDR1 is SGHTS and CDR2 is YDEGEE in the germline V gene. V lost 4 bases to trimming and J lost 7 bases, with 14 bases between them. The chain's CDR3 is CASSRQGPGEKLFF. CDR3 bases: TGTGCCAGCAGCCGCCAGGGTCCAGGTGAAAAACTGTTTTTT.

This clone came up once. The chain carries TRBV28 and TRBJ2-3; 10 bases fit TRBD2. Germline V lookup: CDR1 MDHEN, CDR2 SYDVKM. J was trimmed by 4 bases and V by 6 bases; bases with no gene match: 10. The CDR3 is 16 residues long. CDR3 loop: CASRPVAGGRADTQYF. As DNA, the CDR3 is TGTGCCAGCAGACCCGTAGCGGGAGGTCGTGCAGATACGCAGTATTTT.

The chain's CDR3 is CASRAASEKLFF. The CDR3 bases are TGTGCCAGCAGGGCCGCATCTGAAAAACTGTTTTTT. The chain is built from TRBV6-1 and TRBJ1-4; D uncertain. The germline V gene encodes CDR1 MNHNS and CDR2 SASEGT. V lost 6 bases and J 7 bases, leaving 9 bases between the germline ends. The CDR3 has 12 residues.